This TCR beta chain came from a study of blood T cell repertoires in COVID-19. Study as a whole: COVID-19 samples from acute and convalescent phases originated in the United States, Italy and Spain.

V lost 8 bases, J lost 5 bases, and 8 bases stayed unmatched. The CDR3 contains 14 residues. CDR1 and CDR2 from the germline V gene are MGHDK and SYGVNS. Within the 2 weeks before study entry, each person in the exposed group met a COVID-19 case. Original data processing: Scientists estimated how many nucleated cells there were by amplifying reference gene primers. The repertoire was sequenced with immunoSEQ multiplex PCR; TCRdb's copy has only in-frame clones and lacks some. V, J and clone size derive from that table, while D and trimming were established from the DNA sequence. Of roughly 380,000 clones in the sample, 85% to 90% were seen once.

The receptor's source is a woman under 40 who had been exposed to COVID-19. The material sequenced was PBMCs or T cells enriched from blood (not recorded which). The chain recombines TRBV25-1 with TRBJ2-4; 8 positions match TRBD1. The DNA for the CDR3 is TGTGCCAGCGCCCGGGGACAGGACCAAAACATTCAGTACTTC. Its protein is CASARGQDQNIQYF.